Shown below are 12 T cell receptor beta chains from a single sample sequenced in a study of tumor-infiltrating lymphocytes in primary liver carcinoma. Co-extracting RNA and DNA was done with 20-30 mg of unsorted bulk tissue as input. Priming with a constant-region primer yielded TCR beta cDNA from roughly 0.45 ug total RNA. Libraries covering TCR beta were generated through three nested multiplex PCR rounds (using a slightly modified ARM-PCR). TRBV1-TRBV30 forward and Cbeta reverse primers drove the first two roughly 10-cycle rounds. TCRdb reprocessed the multiplex PCR reads with MiXCR, giving one entry per CDR3 protein. The data contain fewer than 40,000 distinct CDR3 sequences, roughly 77% of them singletons. The sample comprised liver tumor tissue from sampling region 3. Noted subset: tumor region T3, left-lateral pole. Every receptor here comes from a woman in her thirties with primary liver carcinoma and hepatitis B virus infection.

The CDR3 loop reads CANNIRVEAFF. CDR3 in DNA: TGTGCCAATAATATAAGGGTTGAAGCTTTCTTT. This chain connects TRBV28 to TRBJ1-1; D not resolved. This CDR3 has 11 residues. Germline V gives CDR1 MDHEN, CDR2 SYDVKM. Trimming took 10 bases from V and 7 from J, leaving 13 bases between them. Based on the CDR3 plus reference TRBV28 and TRBJ1-1, the full variable domain is DVKVTQSSRYLVKRTGEKVFLECVQDMDHENMFWYRQDPGLGLRLIYFSYDVKMKEKGDIPEGYSVSREKKERFSLILESASTNQTSMYLCANNIRVEAFFGQGTRLTVV.

The CDR3 DNA reads as TGTGCCAGCACTCGATTCGGACAGAGCTCCTACGAGCAGTACTTC. Its translation is CASTRFGQSSYEQYF. The rearrangement links TRBV13 to TRBJ2-7, with a possible D match to TRBD1 (6 bases). CDR1 is PRHDT, CDR2 FYEKMQ, per germline (reference sequence). There are 15 residues in the CDR3. The ends were cut back, 7 bases at V and 0 bases at J, with 16 bases in the middle.

A remark on this clonotype: The junction departs from germline at one end; a sequencing error may be responsible. The chain uses TRBV6-5 and TRBJ2-2; 8 bases line up with TRBD1. Germline CDR1 MNHEY, CDR2 SVGAGI. CDR3 length: 15 amino acids. This CDR3 is CACSPRTGFTGEPFF. The CDR3 DNA is TGTGCCTGCAGTCCGCGGACAGGGTTCACCGGAGAGCCGTTTTTT.

The chain combines TRBV5-6 with TRBJ1-2; D unclear. There are 13 residues in the CDR3. The germline gives CDR1 SGHDT, CDR2 YYEEEE. The CDR3, as DNA: TGTACAAGCAGCTTTCGCAAGGACTATGGCTACACCTTC. The encoded protein is CTSSFRKDYGYTF. Supplemented by reference TRBV5-6 and TRBJ1-2, the full variable domain reads DAGVTQSPTHLIKTRGQQVTLRCSPKSGHDTVSWYQQALGQGPQFIFQYYEEEERQRGNFPDRFSGHQFPNYSSELNVNALLLGDSALYLCTSSFRKDYGYTFGSGTRLTVV.

About this clonotype: This may be a read error: a much more frequent sequence differs by one nucleotide. The chain joins TRBV4-1 to TRBJ1-1; 7 bases fit TRBD1. Per germline, CDR1 MGHRA and CDR2 YSYEKL. CDR3 size: 14 residues. The V gene end was trimmed by 7 bases and the J gene end by 4 bases; junction bases not matched to a gene: 9. The CDR3 nucleotides are TGCGCCAGCAACCCGCGACAGGGAGGCACTGAAGCTTTCTTT. It codes for CASNPRQGGTEAFF.

The chain employs TRBV5-1 and TRBJ2-7, with D possibly TRBD2 on 6 matching bases. The germline V and J ends were trimmed by 4 bases and 4 bases, with 12 bases remaining between them. This CDR3 comprises 13 residues. Germline values: CDR1 SGHRS, CDR2 YFSETQ. The CDR3 loop reads CASSRDWGYEQYF. The DNA for the CDR3 is TGCGCCAGCAGCCGGGACTGGGGGTACGAGCAGTACTTC.

This clonotype showed up many times. The chain uses TRBV7-9 and TRBJ2-2; TRBD1 or TRBD2 may be the D gene (5 bases each). Germline CDR1 reads SEHNR; CDR2 reads FQNEAQ (reference sequence). V lost 4 bases and J 6 bases, leaving 9 bases between the germline ends. CDR3 length: 13 residues. The CDR3 loop reads CASSSRDAGELFF. CDR3 nucleotides: TGTGCCAGCAGCTCCAGGGACGCCGGGGAGCTGTTTTTT.

This clonotype was seen at least ten times. The chain has TRBV11-2 and TRBJ1-2; no firm D call. This CDR3 has 13 amino acids. Looked up from germline, CDR1 is SGHAT and CDR2 is FQNNGV. The germline V and J ends were trimmed by 1 base and 7 bases, with 10 bases remaining between them. CDR3 in amino acids: CASSLVGRGGYTF. The CDR3 coding sequence is TGTGCCAGCAGCTTAGTAGGACGGGGTGGCTACACCTTC.

Note on this clonotype: The conserved closing phenylalanine or tryptophan is absent in this CDR3, likely reflecting a read error. This chain uses TRBV12-3 or TRBV12-4 with TRBJ2-5; the match to TRBD2 covers 8 bases. The CDR3 length is 15 residues. Here the CDR3 DNA reads TGTACCAGCAGTTTAGCGGGATTTCCCAGGGAGACCCAGTACTTA. This codes for CTSSLAGFPRETQYL.

As concerns this clonotype: One end of the junction is discordant with germline, which a read error may explain. The chain combines TRBV11-2 with TRBJ2-2; 8 bases map to TRBD1. The germline gives CDR1 SGHAT, CDR2 FQNNGV. The CDR3 has 15 residues. CDR3 sequence (DNA): TGCGCCAGCAGCGTAGAGACAGGGGACACCAGGGGGCTGTTTTTT. Translation: CASSVETGDTRGLFF.

This clonotype has only one observation. The junction departs from germline at one end; a sequencing error may be responsible. This CDR3 is CVSSQSVWLGDPGDTQYF. CDR3 in DNA: TGCGTCAGCAGCCAGTCGGTATGGCTGGGTGATCCCGGTGATACGCAGTATTTT. V and J are TRBV4-3 and TRBJ2-3; no firm D call. This CDR3 has 18 amino acids. Germline CDR1 LGHNA, CDR2 YSLEER.

This clonotype has just a few counts. The chain couples TRBV14 to TRBJ1-1; D not certain. V lost 4 bases to trimming and J lost 4 bases, with 13 bases between them. Germline V gene data show CDR1 as SGHDN and CDR2 as FVKESK. This CDR3 contains 14 residues. The DNA for the CDR3 is TGTGCCAGCAGCCGCGTAAGGACGATCACTGAAGCTTTCTTT. Residues: CASSRVRTITEAFF. The full variable domain, rest sourced from reference TRBV14 and TRBJ1-1, is EAGVTQFPSHSVIEKGQTVTLRCDPISGHDNLYWYRRVMGKEIKFLLHFVKESKQDESGMPNNRFLAERTGGTYSTLKVQPAELEDSGVYFCASSRVRTITEAFFGQGTRLTVV.